The following is a T cell receptor beta chain sequence with its context. These data are taken from a study of blood T cell repertoires in COVID-19. Study information: The United States, Italy and Spain provided the acute and convalescent COVID-19 samples. T cells, B-cell-depleted T cells, or PBMCs supplied cDNA or gDNA.

Per the study methods: Scientists estimated how many nucleated cells there were by amplifying reference gene primers. This table comes from immunoSEQ multiplex PCR, and its TCRdb copy is limited to in-frame clones, with some not included. The DNA was the basis for D and trimming; V, J and clone size are from that table. In the table there are over 60,000 clones, 84% of which are singletons. Looked up from germline, CDR1 is LGHDT and CDR2 is YNNKEL (reference sequence). V lost 4 bases to trimming and J lost 4 bases; unmatched junction nucleotides: 10. CDR3 length: 16 amino acids. The receptor comes from a human donor in a cohort sampled during active COVID-19. The specimen was peripheral blood. The chain uses TRBV3-1 (or the pseudogene TRBV3-2) and TRBJ2-1; 7 bases map to TRBD2. This CDR3 is CASSRGGRGRYNEQFF. CDR3 bases: TGTGCCAGCAGCCGGGGGGGACGGGGGAGGTACAATGAGCAGTTCTTC.